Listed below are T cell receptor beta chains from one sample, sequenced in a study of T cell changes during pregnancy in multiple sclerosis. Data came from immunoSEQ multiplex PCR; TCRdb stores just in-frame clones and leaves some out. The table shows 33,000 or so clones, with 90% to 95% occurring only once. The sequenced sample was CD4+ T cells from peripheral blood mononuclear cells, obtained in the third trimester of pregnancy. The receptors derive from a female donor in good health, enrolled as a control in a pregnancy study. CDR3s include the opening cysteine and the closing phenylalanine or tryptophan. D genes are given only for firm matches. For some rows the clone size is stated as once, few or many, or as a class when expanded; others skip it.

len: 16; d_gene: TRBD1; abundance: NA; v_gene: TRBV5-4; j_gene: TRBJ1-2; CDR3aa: CASSSGGTAFNYGYTF; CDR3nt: TGTGCCAGCAGCTCGGGAGGGACAGCCTTTAACTATGGCTACACCTTC
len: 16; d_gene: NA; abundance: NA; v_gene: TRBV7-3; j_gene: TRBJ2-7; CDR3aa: CASSLGGSRRWTEQYF; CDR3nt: TGTGCCAGCAGCTTAGGAGGCAGCCGGCGTTGGACCGAGCAGTACTTC
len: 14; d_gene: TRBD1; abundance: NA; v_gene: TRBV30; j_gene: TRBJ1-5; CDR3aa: CACKTGTGNQPQHF; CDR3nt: TGTGCCTGCAAAACCGGGACAGGGAATCAGCCCCAGCATTTT
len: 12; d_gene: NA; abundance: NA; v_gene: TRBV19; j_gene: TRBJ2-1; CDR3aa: CASSKQGNEQFF; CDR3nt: TGTGCCAGTAGCAAGCAGGGCAATGAGCAGTTCTTC
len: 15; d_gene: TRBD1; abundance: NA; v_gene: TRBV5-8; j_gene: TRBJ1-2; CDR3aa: CASSYRTGSLYGYTF; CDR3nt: TGTGCCAGCAGCTACCGGACAGGAAGTCTCTATGGCTACACCTTC
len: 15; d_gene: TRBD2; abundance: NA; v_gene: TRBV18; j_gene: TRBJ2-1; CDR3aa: CASSQAAGGYNEQFF; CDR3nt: TGTGCCAGCTCACAAGCTGCGGGGGGATACAATGAGCAGTTCTTC
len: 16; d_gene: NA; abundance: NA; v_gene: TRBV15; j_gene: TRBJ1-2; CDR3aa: CATSRGPERISYGYTF; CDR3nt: TGTGCCACCAGCAGAGGCCCGGAGAGGATAAGCTATGGCTACACCTTC
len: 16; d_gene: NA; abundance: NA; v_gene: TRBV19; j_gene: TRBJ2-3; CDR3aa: CASSTRHTTPEDTQYF; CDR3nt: TGTGCCAGTAGTACCCGACACACAACCCCGGAAGATACGCAGTATTTT
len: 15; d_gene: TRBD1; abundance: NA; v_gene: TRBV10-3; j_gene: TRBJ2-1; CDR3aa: CAIRRGQGAGNEQFF; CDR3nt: TGTGCCATCAGGCGGGGACAGGGGGCAGGTAATGAGCAGTTCTTC
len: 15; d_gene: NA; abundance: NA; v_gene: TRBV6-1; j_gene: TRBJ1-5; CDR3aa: CASRPQGGGNQPQHF; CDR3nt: TGTGCCAGCAGGCCACAGGGAGGGGGCAATCAGCCCCAGCATTTT
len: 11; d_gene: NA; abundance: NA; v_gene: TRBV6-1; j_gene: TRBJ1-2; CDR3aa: CASYRDYGYTF; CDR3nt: TGTGCCAGCTACCGGGACTATGGCTACACCTTC
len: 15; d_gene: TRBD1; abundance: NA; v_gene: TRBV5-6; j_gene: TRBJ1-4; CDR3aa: CASSISGTGGEKLFF; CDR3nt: TGTGCCAGCAGCATCTCCGGGACAGGGGGAGAAAAACTGTTTTTT
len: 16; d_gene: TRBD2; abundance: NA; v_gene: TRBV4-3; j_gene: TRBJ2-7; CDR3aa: CASSQRVGGGPYEQYF; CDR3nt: TGCGCCAGCAGCCAAAGGGTTGGCGGGGGACCGTACGAGCAGTACTTC
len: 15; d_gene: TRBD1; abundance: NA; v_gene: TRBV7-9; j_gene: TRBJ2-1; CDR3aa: CASSPDRAVYNEQFF; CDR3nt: TGTGCCAGCAGTCCTGACAGGGCAGTCTACAATGAGCAGTTCTTC
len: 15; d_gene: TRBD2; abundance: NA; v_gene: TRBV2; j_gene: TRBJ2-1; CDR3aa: CASDRLAGGANEQFF; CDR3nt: TGTGCCAGCGACAGACTAGCGGGGGGTGCCAATGAGCAGTTCTTC
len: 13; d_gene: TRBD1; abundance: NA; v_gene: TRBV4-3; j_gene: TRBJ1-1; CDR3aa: CASSQGATGEAFF; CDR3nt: TGCGCCAGCAGCCAAGGGGCGACAGGGGAAGCTTTCTTT
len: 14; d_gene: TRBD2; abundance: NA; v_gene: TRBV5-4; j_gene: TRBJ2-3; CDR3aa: CASRSLGGGDTQYF; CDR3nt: TGTGCCAGCAGGTCGCTGGGCGGGGGAGATACGCAGTATTTT
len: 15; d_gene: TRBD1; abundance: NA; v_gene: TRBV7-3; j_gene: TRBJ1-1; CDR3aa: CASSPSDRGETEAFF; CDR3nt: TGTGCCAGCAGCCCCTCGGACAGGGGAGAGACTGAAGCTTTCTTT
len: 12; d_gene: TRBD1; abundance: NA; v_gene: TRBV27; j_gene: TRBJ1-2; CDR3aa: CASSQTGYGYTF; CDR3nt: TGTGCCAGCAGTCAGACAGGGTATGGCTACACCTTC
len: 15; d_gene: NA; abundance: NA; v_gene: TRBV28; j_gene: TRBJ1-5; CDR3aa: CASSPGTNSNQPQHF; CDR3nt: TGTGCCAGCAGTCCAGGGACAAATAGCAATCAGCCCCAGCATTTT
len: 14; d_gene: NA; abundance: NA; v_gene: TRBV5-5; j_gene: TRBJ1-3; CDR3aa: CASSRAGSGNTIYF; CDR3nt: TGTGCCAGCAGCAGAGCAGGATCCGGAAACACCATATATTTT
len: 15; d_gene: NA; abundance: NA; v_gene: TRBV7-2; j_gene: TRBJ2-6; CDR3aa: CASSSGISGANVLTF; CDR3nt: TGTGCCAGCAGCTCGGGGATCTCTGGGGCCAACGTCCTGACTTTC
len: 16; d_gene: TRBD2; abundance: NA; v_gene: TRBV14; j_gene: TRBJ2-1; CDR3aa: CASSSERGGTYNEQFF; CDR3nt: TGTGCCAGCAGCTCCGAGCGGGGGGGAACTTACAATGAGCAGTTCTTC
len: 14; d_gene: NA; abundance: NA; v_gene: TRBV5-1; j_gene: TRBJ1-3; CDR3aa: CASSLEGSGNTIYF; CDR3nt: TGCGCCAGCAGCTTGGAGGGGTCTGGAAACACCATATATTTT
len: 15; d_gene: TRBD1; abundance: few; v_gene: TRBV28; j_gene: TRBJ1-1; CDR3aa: CASSSLGTGNTEAFF; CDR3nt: TGTGCCAGCAGTTCACTTGGGACAGGGAACACTGAAGCTTTCTTT
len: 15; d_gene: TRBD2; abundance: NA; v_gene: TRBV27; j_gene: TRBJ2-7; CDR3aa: CASRSGGGPAYEQYF; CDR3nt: TGTGCCAGCAGGTCCGGCGGGGGACCTGCCTACGAGCAGTACTTC
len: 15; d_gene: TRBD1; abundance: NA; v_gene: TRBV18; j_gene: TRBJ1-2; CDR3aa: CASSPPGQGVSGYTF; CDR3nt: TGTGCCAGCTCACCTCCGGGACAGGGAGTTTCTGGCTACACCTTC
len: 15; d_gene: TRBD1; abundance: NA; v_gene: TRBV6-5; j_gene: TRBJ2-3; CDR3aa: CASSPTGANTDTQYF; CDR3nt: TGTGCCAGCAGCCCCACAGGGGCTAACACAGATACGCAGTATTTT
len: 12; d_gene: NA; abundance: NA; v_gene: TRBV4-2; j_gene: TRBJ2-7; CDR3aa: CASSQVGQVQYF; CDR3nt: TGTGCCAGCAGCCAAGTTGGCCAGGTGCAGTACTTC
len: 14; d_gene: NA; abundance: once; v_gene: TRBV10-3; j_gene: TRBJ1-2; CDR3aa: CAISVGGPTSGYTF; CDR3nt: TGTGCCATCAGTGTGGGAGGGCCTACAAGTGGCTACACCTTC
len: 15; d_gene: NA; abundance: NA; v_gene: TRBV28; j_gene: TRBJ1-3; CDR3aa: CASTSYQGTGNTIYF; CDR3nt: TGTGCCAGCACCTCATACCAGGGAACTGGAAACACCATATATTTT
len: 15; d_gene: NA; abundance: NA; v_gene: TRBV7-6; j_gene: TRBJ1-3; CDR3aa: CASSLGLRGGNTIYF; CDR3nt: TGTGCCAGCAGCTTAGGCCTGAGAGGCGGAAACACCATATATTTT
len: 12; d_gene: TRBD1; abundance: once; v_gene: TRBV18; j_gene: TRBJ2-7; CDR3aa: CASSNRGYEQYF; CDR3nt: TGTGCCAGCTCAAACAGGGGCTACGAGCAGTACTTC
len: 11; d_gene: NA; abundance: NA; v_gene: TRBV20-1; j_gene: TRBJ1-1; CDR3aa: CSASGNTEAFF; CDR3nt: TGCAGTGCTAGCGGGAACACTGAAGCTTTCTTT
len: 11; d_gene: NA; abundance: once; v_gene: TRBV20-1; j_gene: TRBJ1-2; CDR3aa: CSAGGGSLQTF; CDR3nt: TGCAGTGCTGGCGGGGGGAGCCTGCAGACCTTC
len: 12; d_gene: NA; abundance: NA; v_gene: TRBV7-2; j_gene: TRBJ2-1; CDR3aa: CASSISASGKFF; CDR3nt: TGTGCCAGCAGCATCTCAGCGAGTGGTAAGTTCTTC
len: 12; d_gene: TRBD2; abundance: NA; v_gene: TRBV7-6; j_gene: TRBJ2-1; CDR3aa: CASSTGGNEQFF; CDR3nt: TGTGCCAGCAGCACGGGAGGAAATGAGCAGTTCTTC
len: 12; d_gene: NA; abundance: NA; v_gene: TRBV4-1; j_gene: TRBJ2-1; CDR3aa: CASSQDGREQFF; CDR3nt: TGCGCCAGCAGCCAAGATGGGAGAGAGCAGTTCTTC
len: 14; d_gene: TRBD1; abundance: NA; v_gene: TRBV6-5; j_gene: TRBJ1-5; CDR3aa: CASSPDRGNQPQHF; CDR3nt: TGTGCCAGCAGTCCCGACAGGGGCAATCAGCCCCAGCATTTT
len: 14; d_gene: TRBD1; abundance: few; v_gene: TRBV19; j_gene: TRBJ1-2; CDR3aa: CASIAGQGNYGYTF; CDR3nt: TGTGCCAGTATAGCGGGACAGGGTAACTATGGCTACACCTTC
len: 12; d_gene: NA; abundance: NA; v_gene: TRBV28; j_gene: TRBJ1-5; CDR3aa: CASEGGNQPQHF; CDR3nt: TGTGCCAGCGAGGGTGGCAATCAGCCCCAGCATTTT
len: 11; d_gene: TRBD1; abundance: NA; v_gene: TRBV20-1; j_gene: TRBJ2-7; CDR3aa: CSANRGWEQYF; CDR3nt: TGCAGTGCTAACAGGGGTTGGGAGCAGTACTTC
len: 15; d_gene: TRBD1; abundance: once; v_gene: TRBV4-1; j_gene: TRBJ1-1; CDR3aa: CASSQPQQGRTEAFF; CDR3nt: TGCGCCAGCAGCCAGCCCCAACAGGGGAGGACTGAAGCTTTCTTT
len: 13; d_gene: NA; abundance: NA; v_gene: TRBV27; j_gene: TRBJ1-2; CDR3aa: CASSSERARGYTF; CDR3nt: TGTGCCAGCAGTTCCGAGAGGGCAAGAGGCTACACCTTC
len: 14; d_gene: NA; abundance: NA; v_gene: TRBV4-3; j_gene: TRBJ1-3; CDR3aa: CASSQDPTVRTIYF; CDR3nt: TGCGCCAGCAGCCAAGATCCTACAGTACGCACCATATATTTT
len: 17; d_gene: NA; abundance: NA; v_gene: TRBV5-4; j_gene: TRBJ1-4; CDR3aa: CASSSSTRRVTNEKLFF; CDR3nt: TGTGCCAGCAGCTCCAGCACTAGGAGGGTGACTAATGAAAAACTGTTTTTT
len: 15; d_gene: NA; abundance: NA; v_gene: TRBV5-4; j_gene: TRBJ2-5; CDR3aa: CASSLAGQHPETQYF; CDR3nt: TGTGCCAGCAGCTTGGCGGGTCAGCATCCAGAGACCCAGTACTTC
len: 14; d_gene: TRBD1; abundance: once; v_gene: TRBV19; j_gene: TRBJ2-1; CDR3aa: CASKRQGASNEQFF; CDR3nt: TGTGCCAGTAAGAGACAGGGGGCTAGTAATGAGCAGTTCTTC
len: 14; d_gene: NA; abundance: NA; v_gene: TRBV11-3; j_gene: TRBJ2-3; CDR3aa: CASSLGGAGDTQYF; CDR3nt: TGTGCCAGCAGCTTAGGCGGGGCTGGAGATACGCAGTATTTT
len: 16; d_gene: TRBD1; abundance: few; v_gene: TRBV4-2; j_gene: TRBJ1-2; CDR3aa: CASSREGAGQDYGYTF; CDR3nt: TGTGCCAGCAGTCGAGAGGGGGCAGGTCAGGACTATGGCTACACCTTC
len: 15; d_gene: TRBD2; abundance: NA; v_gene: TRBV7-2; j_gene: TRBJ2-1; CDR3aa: CASSPRGGRDNEQFF; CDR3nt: TGTGCCAGCAGCCCACGGGGGGGCCGGGACAATGAGCAGTTCTTC
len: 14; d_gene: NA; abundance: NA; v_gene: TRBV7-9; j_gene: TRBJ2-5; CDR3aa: CASSLLSPGETQYF; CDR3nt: TGTGCCAGCAGCTTACTGTCACCCGGAGAGACCCAGTACTTC
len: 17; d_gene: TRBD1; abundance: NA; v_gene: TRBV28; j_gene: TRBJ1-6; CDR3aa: CASRTGEGVSYNSPLHF; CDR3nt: TGTGCCAGCAGGACAGGGGAAGGCGTTTCCTATAATTCACCCCTCCACTTT
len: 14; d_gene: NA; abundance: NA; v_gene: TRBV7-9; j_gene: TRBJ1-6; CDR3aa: CASGYSPKNSPLHF; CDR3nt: TGTGCCAGCGGGTACAGCCCGAAGAATTCACCCCTCCACTTT
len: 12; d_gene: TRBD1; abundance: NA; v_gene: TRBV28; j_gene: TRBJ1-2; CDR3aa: CASRTGGLGYTF; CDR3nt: TGTGCCAGCAGGACAGGGGGCCTCGGCTACACCTTC
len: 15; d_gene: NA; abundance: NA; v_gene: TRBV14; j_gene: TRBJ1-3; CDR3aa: CASSQHQGSGNTIYF; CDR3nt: TGTGCCAGCAGCCAACACCAGGGATCTGGAAACACCATATATTTT
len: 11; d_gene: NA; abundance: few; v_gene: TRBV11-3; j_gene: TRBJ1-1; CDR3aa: CASSSSSEAFF; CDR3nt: TGTGCCAGCAGCTCGTCTTCCGAAGCTTTCTTT
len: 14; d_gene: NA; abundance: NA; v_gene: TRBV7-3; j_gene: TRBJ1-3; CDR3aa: CASSLEGVGDTIYF; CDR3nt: TGTGCCAGCAGTTTGGAAGGGGTTGGGGACACCATATATTTT
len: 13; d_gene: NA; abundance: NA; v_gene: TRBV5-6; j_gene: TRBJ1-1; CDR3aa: CASSPTGYTEAFF; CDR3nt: TGTGCCAGCAGCCCGACAGGCTACACTGAAGCTTTCTTT
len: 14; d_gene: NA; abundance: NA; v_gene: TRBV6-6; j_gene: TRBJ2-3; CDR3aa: CATGQRLGGDTQYF; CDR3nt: TGTGCCACTGGCCAACGACTAGGAGGAGATACGCAGTATTTT